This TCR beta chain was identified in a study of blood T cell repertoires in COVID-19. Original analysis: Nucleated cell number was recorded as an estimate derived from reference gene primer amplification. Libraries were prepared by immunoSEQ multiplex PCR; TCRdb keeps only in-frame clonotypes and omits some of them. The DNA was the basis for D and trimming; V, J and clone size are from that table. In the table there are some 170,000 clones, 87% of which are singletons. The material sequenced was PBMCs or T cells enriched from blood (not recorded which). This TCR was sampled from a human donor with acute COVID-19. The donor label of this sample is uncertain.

CDR3 nucleotides: TGCGCCAGCAGCCCTGCGGGCAAGAGTGGCTACACCTTC. Translation: CASSPAGKSGYTF. This chain joins TRBV5-1 and TRBJ1-2, with D unresolved. The germline V gene encodes CDR1 SGHRS and CDR2 YFSETQ. V lost 4 bases, J lost 7 bases, and 14 bases lay in between. The CDR3 length is 13 residues.